One sample yielded the 2 T cell receptor beta chains listed below, sequenced in a study of technical replicates of blood from several donors. Measured with immunoSEQ multiplex PCR; TCRdb has only the in-frame clones, and not every one. The table records under 95,000 clones, about 94% of them present only once. Sequencing was done on a sample of T cells isolated from PBMCs. These receptors were collected from a human donor in good health.

The chain joins TRBV5-8 to TRBJ2-1; D uncertain. CDR3 size: 14 residues. Trimming shortened V by 3 bases and J by 8 bases, and 15 bases separated the two germline ends. CDR1 SGHTS and CDR2 YDEGEE come from the germline V gene. CDR3 DNA sequence: TGTGCCAGCAGCTCCGACATCAGCAGCCATGAGCAGTTCTTC. This encodes CASSSDISSHEQFF.

This rearrangement joins TRBV7-8 to TRBJ1-2; 7 bases align to TRBD1. With V trimmed by 4 bases and J by 8 bases, 7 bases remained unmatched. Germline values: CDR1 SGHVS, CDR2 FQNEAQ. This CDR3 region has 13 residues. CDR3 residues: CASSSRGLQGYTF. As DNA, the CDR3 is TGTGCCAGCAGCTCGAGGGGGCTTCAAGGCTACACCTTC.